This TCR beta chain was retrieved from a study of T-cell memory formation after mild COVID-19. Each CDR3 protein is one row after TCRdb ran MiXCR on the 5' RACE reads. The data contain some 440,000 distinct CDR3 sequences, 20% to 30% of them singletons. In germline, CDR1 is SGHDT, CDR2 YYEEEE. The CDR3 length is 14 residues. The J segment lost 6 bases and the V segment lost 5 bases, leaving 10 bases of the junction unmatched. Sequencing was done on a sample of PBMCs or a T cell subset sorted from them (not recorded which). The receptor's source is an adult woman who had mild COVID-19 (a few samples of this study predate the infection). Cell type and time point are not known. The genes are TRBV5-6 and TRBJ2-7; TRBD1 aligns across 8 bases. This chain's CDR3 is CASRGTGQDFEQYF. The CDR3 DNA follows: TGTGCCAGCAGGGGAACGGGACAGGATTTCGAGCAGTACTTC.